This TCR beta chain derives from a study of blood T cell repertoires in COVID-19 (TCRdb year 2020). Notes on the research overall: Samples from collaborators originated in the United States, Italy and Spain and spanned both the acute and convalescent phases of COVID-19. The material from the prospective study consisted of cDNA or gDNA derived from T cells, B-cell-depleted T cells, or PBMCs. The dataset comprised deeply sampled blood TCRbeta repertoires from subjects exposed to, actively infected with, or recovered from COVID-19. A freely available public database, intended as a resource for researchers studying the immune response to SARS-CoV-2, is where the repertoires were released. The samples were drawn from two sources: the first 160 participants of the ongoing ImmuneRACE study, and over 950 subjects contributed by 6 global collaborators. Sample metadata almost always included a de-identified subject ID, COVID-19 status, age in years and sex. Where HLA class I and class II types were available, the types were taken from metadata supplied by the sample provider, not from assay-based typing.

The CDR3 measures 15 amino acids from cysteine to phenylalanine. Only the CDR3 region is kept as DNA, spanning 45 bases read in frame from base 1. The germline V gene (reference sequence) sets CDR1 to MNHEY and CDR2 to SMNVEV. V is pruned by 2 bases and J by 7 bases, leaving 6 bases of the junction without a gene match. Results and caveats for the whole study, not just this receptor: How much clinical and demographic metadata was included differed by source and by participant, and the metadata was provided uncurated.

Comments on this clone: The target of this receptor is not known. No base quality information exists; no much larger clone differs at one position.

Whole blood was collected in K2EDTA tubes by collaborating institutions according to the institutions' own protocols. Collaborator samples were shipped for TCRbeta analysis as frozen whole blood, isolated PBMCs, or DNA extracted from either sample type. The immunoSEQ Assay, a bias-controlled multiplex PCR, was used to amplify TCRbeta CDR3 regions from genomic DNA. As for the original processing: Nucleated cell counts per sample were estimated from amplification of reference gene primers within the assay. To quantify the absolute abundance of each unique TCRbeta CDR3 rearrangement, sequence reads were collapsed and filtered. Productive Simpson clonality was computed per sample as the square root of Simpson's diversity index over productive rearrangements. Not all clones reach the TCRdb copy of this immuneACCESS table, which keeps in-frame sequences only. Checked studies attribute under half of the gap to unresolved V genes and leave the rest unexplained. From that table come the V and J calls and clone size; the DNA was used to work out D and trimming. The sample table holds hundreds of thousands of clones, of which roughly 88% were seen once. About 0.7% of the sample lies in the top ten.

The source of this sequence is a human donor in a cohort sampled during active COVID-19. Sequencing was carried out using peripheral blood. The sequence links TRBV27 to TRBJ1-4; 8 junctional bases match TRBD1. The DNA sequence is as follows: TGTGCCAGCAGTTTAGGGACAGGTCTCGGTGAAAAACTGTTTTTT. Its amino acids are CASSLGTGLGEKLFF.